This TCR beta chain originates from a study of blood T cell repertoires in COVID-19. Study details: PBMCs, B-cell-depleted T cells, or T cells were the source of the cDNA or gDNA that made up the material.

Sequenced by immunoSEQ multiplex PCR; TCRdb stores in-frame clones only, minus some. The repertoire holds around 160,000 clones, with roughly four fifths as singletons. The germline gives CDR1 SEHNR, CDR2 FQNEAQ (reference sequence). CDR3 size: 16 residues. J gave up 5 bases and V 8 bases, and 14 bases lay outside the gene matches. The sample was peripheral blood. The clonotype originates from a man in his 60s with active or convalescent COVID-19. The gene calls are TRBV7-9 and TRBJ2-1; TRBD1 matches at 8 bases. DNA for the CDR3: TGTGCCAGCCGACACACGACAGGGGTGGAGAACAATGAGCAGTTCTTC. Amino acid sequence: CASRHTTGVENNEQFF.